The 12 T cell receptor beta chains in this list originate from one sample, sequenced in a study of T cell repertoires in cytomegalovirus infection. The antigens these receptors bind are not known. A single record per CDR3 protein comes from TCRdb applying MiXCR to the reads. The sample holds about 310,000 distinct CDR3 sequences; approximately 25% are singletons and the top ten take about an eighth. The sequences come from cultured PBMCs, collected from culture after CMV antigen stimulation. These receptors originate from a human donor in good health (CMV status not recorded). Some clones in this sample may be carry-over from other donors' samples.

This clonotype appeared a single time. The rearrangement joins TRBV6-2 or TRBV6-3 to TRBJ2-7; D gene unclear. Germline lookup yields CDR1 MNHEY and CDR2 SVGEGT. The ends were cut back, 3 bases at V and 3 bases at J, with 9 bases in the middle. This CDR3 is 13 amino acids long. Here the CDR3 DNA reads TGTGCCAGCAGTTATGGGGATGTCTACGAGCAGTACGTC. Its protein is CASSYGDVYEQYV.

This clonotype was found many times. The chain couples TRBV7-2 to TRBJ2-5, with 7 bases identical to TRBD2. The length of the CDR3 is 16 residues. The V and J ends lost 0 bases and 2 bases, in that order; junction bases with no gene match: 6. Per the germline V gene, CDR1 is SGHTA and CDR2 is FQGNSA. CDR3 region: CASSLAGGAGQETQYF. Written as DNA, the CDR3 is TGTGCCAGCAGCTTAGCGGGAGGGGCAGGTCAAGAGACCCAGTACTTC.

The rearrangement uses TRBV12-3 or TRBV12-4 and TRBJ2-3; 13 bases align to TRBD2. This CDR3 contains 16 residues. V was pared by 6 bases and J by 6 bases, with 9 bases of the junction left unmatched. CDR3 in DNA: TGTGCCAGCAGCCCAATTGGGACTAGCGGGAAGGATACGCAGTATTTT. This codes for CASSPIGTSGKDTQYF.

The CDR3 DNA reads as TGCAGTGCTAGCCCCATGACTAGCGGGAGCTACGAGCAGTACTTC. Translating gives CSASPMTSGSYEQYF. This chain uses TRBV20-1 with TRBJ2-7; 12 bases are a match to TRBD2. The CDR3 contains 15 residues. The V segment lost 3 bases and the J segment 3 bases; nucleotides outside the gene matches: 6. The germline V gene has CDR1 DFQATT and CDR2 SNEGSKA (reference sequence).

CDR3 sequence (DNA): TGTGCCAGCAGCTCCCGGGACTCCCGCTACAATGAGCAGTTCTTC. Its protein is CASSSRDSRYNEQFF. V and J are TRBV7-2 and TRBJ2-1, with D possibly being TRBD2 (6 bases). The CDR3 sequence is 15 residues long. Germline CDR1 SGHTA, CDR2 FQGNSA. V shed 4 bases and J shed 3 bases, with 13 bases lying between them.

The V call is TRBV4-1, the J call TRBJ1-2; D is unresolved. CDR3 length: 14 residues. Germline values: CDR1 MGHRA, CDR2 YSYEKL. The V gene lost 4 bases and the J gene lost 8 bases, with 17 bases spanning the gap. The CDR3 sequence: CASSLEQRSGGYTF. CDR3 sequence (DNA): TGCGCCAGCAGCCTCGAACAGAGATCGGGAGGCTACACCTTC.

This clonotype was detected a few times. J is TRBJ2-2 and V is TRBV7-2; 12 nucleotides align to TRBD2. Germline CDR1 and CDR2: SGHTA and FQGNSA. Germline trimming cut 4 bases from V and 4 bases from J; bases unmatched to any gene: 4. This CDR3 has 16 residues. CDR3 nucleotide sequence: TGTGCCAGCAGCTCTAGCGGGAGGGCCAGCACCGGGGAGCTGTTTTTT. Translated, it gives CASSSSGRASTGELFF.

This clonotype appeared many times. The chain carries TRBV7-2 and TRBJ1-6, with D perhaps TRBD1 (6 bases). Trimming took 5 bases from V and 8 from J, leaving 13 bases between them. CDR1 SGHTA and CDR2 FQGNSA come from the germline V gene. The CDR3 has 14 residues. CDR3 sequence (DNA): TGTGCCAGCAGCCCGGGACAAGGGCATTCACCCCTCCACTTT. Its translation: CASSPGQGHSPLHF.

This clonotype turned up a few times. The CDR3 sequence is CASEVARGYGYTF. The CDR3 region has the DNA TGTGCCAGCGAGGTGGCCAGGGGTTATGGCTACACCTTC. The chain uses TRBV6-5 and TRBJ1-2, with D possibly being TRBD1 (6 bases). This CDR3 has 13 residues. Trimming pared 8 bases from V and 5 bases from J, leaving 15 bases between. Germline lookup yields CDR1 MNHEY and CDR2 SVGAGI.

The chain carries TRBV27 and TRBJ1-1, with a possible D match to TRBD1 (6 bases). The CDR3 runs to 13 residues. V was trimmed by 6 bases and J by 6 bases, leaving 14 bases between them. Germline CDR1 and CDR2: MNHEY and SMNVEV (reference sequence). For the CDR3, the DNA is TGTGCCAGCAGACCGACAGGCGTCTCTGAAGCTTTCTTT. Translating it yields CASRPTGVSEAFF.

Comments on this clonotype: A much bigger clone sits one base away, suggesting this may be a read error. The chain recombines TRBV9 with TRBJ1-1; 7 bases are a match to TRBD1. This CDR3 is 14 amino acids long. The trim removed 3 bases at V and 1 base at J, leaving 3 bases unmatched. The germline gives CDR1 SGDLS, CDR2 YYNGEE. The CDR3 nucleotides read TGTGCCAGCAGCGACGGGACAGCGAACACTGAAGCTTTCTTT. Its protein product is CASSDGTANTEAFF. The full variable domain, with the rest looked up from reference TRBV9 and TRBJ1-1, is DSGVTQTPKHLITATGQRVTLRCSPRSGDLSVYWYQQSLDQGLQFLIQYYNGEERAKGNILERFSAQQFPDLHSELNLSSLELGDSALYFCASSDGTANTEAFFGQGTRLTVV.

V and J are TRBV7-3 and TRBJ2-6; 10 nucleotides agree with TRBD1. V lost 4 bases to trimming and J lost 0 bases; unmatched junction nucleotides: 9. The germline CDR1 and CDR2 sequences are SGHTA and FQGTGA. There are 19 residues in the CDR3. The CDR3 nucleotides are TGTGCCAGCAGCTCCCCCCGGACAGGGGGAAACTCTGGGGCCAACGTCCTGACTTTC. Protein: CASSSPRTGGNSGANVLTF.